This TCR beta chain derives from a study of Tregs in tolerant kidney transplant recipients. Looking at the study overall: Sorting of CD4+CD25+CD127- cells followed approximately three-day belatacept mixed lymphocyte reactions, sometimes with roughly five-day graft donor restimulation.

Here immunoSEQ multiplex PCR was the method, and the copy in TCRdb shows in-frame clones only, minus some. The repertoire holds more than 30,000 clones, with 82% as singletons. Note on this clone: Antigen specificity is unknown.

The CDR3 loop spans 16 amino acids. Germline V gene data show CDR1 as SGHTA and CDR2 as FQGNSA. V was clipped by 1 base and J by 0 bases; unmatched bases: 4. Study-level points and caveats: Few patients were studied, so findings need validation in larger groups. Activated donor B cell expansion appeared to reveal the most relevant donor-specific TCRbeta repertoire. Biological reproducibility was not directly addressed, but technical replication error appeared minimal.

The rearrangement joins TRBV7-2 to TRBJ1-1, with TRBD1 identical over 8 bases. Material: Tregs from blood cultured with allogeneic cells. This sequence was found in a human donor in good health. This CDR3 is CASSLVFRGLNTEAFF. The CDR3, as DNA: TGTGCCAGCAGCTTAGTCTTCAGGGGGCTGAACACTGAAGCTTTCTTT.